These 32 T cell receptor beta chains share one sample of origin, sequenced in a study of cytomegalovirus exposure and HLA in healthy donors. This table comes from immunoSEQ multiplex PCR, and its TCRdb copy is limited to in-frame clones, with some not included. The sample lists 150,000 to 200,000 clones, around 89% occurring once. The sample consisted of PBMCs. These TCRs come from a man between 18 and 29 years old in good health and CMV-seronegative.

The rearrangement joins TRBV2 to TRBJ2-1; 7 bases map to TRBD2. V lost 6 bases and J lost 8; bases outside the gene matches: 10. There are 14 residues in the CDR3. Germline lookup yields CDR1 SNHLY and CDR2 FYNNEI. CDR3 bases: TGTGCCAGCAGCGTCACGACTAGCTTGGATGAGCAGTTCTTC. This encodes CASSVTTSLDEQFF.

The chain couples TRBV7-9 to TRBJ1-2, with TRBD1 matching over 8 bases. V was pared by 1 base and J by 7 bases, with 5 bases of the junction left unmatched. Germline lookup yields CDR1 SEHNR and CDR2 FQNEAQ (reference sequence). This CDR3 has 14 residues. This CDR3 reads CASSLVRGHGGYTF. The CDR3 DNA is TGTGCCAGCAGCTTAGTCAGGGGGCACGGTGGCTACACCTTC. The full variable domain, in which reference TRBV7-9 and TRBJ1-2 provide the parts outside the CDR3, is DTGVSQNPRHKITKRGQNVTFRCDPISEHNRLYWYRQTLGQGPEFLTYFQNEAQLEKSRLLSDRFSAERPKGSFSTLEIQRTEQGDSAMYLCASSLVRGHGGYTFGSGTRLTVV.

This clone has just one count. This sequence joins TRBV2 and TRBJ2-6; D gene unclear. Looked up from germline, CDR1 is SNHLY and CDR2 is FYNNEI. V lost 1 base and J lost 3, with 10 bases in between. The CDR3 totals 16 residues. The CDR3 here is CASSEEWLGGANVLTF. CDR3 DNA sequence: TGTGCCAGCAGTGAAGAGTGGCTAGGTGGGGCCAACGTCCTGACTTTC.

V and J are TRBV25-1 and TRBJ2-7, with TRBD1 identical over 8 bases. Germline V CDR1 and CDR2: MGHDK, SYGVNS. CDR3 length: 16 residues. V was clipped by 0 bases and J by 5 bases; unmatched bases: 9. In DNA form, the CDR3 reads TGTGCCAGCAGTGAATATGGGCAGGGGGCGAACGACGAGCAGTACTTC. Amino acids: CASSEYGQGANDEQYF.

Regarding this clone: Other DNA sequences in the same sample also yield this CDR3. V usage is TRBV6-6 and J usage is TRBJ2-3; 7 bases are a match to TRBD2. Per the germline V gene, CDR1 is MNHNY and CDR2 is SVGAGI (reference sequence). The V gene end was trimmed by 0 bases and the J gene end by 1 base; junction bases not matched to a gene: 1. This CDR3 region has 15 residues. The CDR3 loop is CASSYSGGGTDTQYF. DNA of the CDR3: TGTGCCAGCAGTTACTCGGGAGGGGGCACAGATACGCAGTATTTT.

The rearrangement uses TRBV11-3 and TRBJ2-7, with D tentatively TRBD1 (6 bases). The CDR3 totals 14 residues. Germline CDR1 is SGHNT and CDR2 is YENEEA. Deletions cut 2 bases from V and 0 bases from J, with 8 bases between. This CDR3 is CASSLSGDSYEQYF. The CDR3 DNA sequence: TGTGCCAGCAGCTTATCAGGGGACTCCTACGAGCAGTACTTC.

The rearrangement links TRBV27 to TRBJ2-6; 7 bases map to TRBD2. Looked up from germline, CDR1 is MNHEY and CDR2 is SMNVEV (reference sequence). The junction had 13 bases not matched to a gene; V was cut back by 7 bases and J by 4 bases. The length of the CDR3 is 17 residues. DNA for the CDR3: TGTGCCAGCACGGCGGGAGTAATTACGTCCGGGGCCAACGTCCTGACTTTC. Protein sequence: CASTAGVITSGANVLTF.

V and J are TRBV5-1 and TRBJ2-3; TRBD1 might be the D (5 bases). Trimming shortened V by 1 base and J by 6 bases, and 15 bases separated the two germline ends. The CDR3 sequence is 15 residues long. Germline V gene data show CDR1 as SGHRS and CDR2 as YFSETQ. For the CDR3, the DNA is TGCGCCAGCAGCTTGCCCGGACAAGAGAGCGATACGCAGTATTTT. Its translation: CASSLPGQESDTQYF.

The genes are TRBV28 and TRBJ1-2; a possible D gene is TRBD1 (5 bases). The CDR3 covers 12 residues. V shed 2 bases and J shed 6 bases, with 7 bases lying between them. Germline V CDR1 and CDR2: MDHEN, SYDVKM. For the CDR3, the DNA is TGTGCCAGCAGTTTACCAGGGCATGGCTACACCTTC. Translating it yields CASSLPGHGYTF.

The rearrangement joins TRBV6-1 to TRBJ2-2; TRBD2 matches 8 bases. The CDR3 consists of 19 residues. V was clipped by 4 bases and J by 5 bases; unmatched bases: 18. Germline CDR1 reads MNHNS; CDR2 reads SASEGT. Here the CDR3 DNA reads TGTGCCAGCAGTGGTCCCCCTATCGTATTAGCGGGATGGACCGGGGAGCTGTTTTTT. Its protein product is CASSGPPIVLAGWTGELFF.

As DNA, the CDR3 is TGTGCCAGCAGTTTAGTTAGCGGGAGCCAGAACGAGCAGTACTTC. Translated: CASSLVSGSQNEQYF. The chain couples TRBV6-5 to TRBJ2-7; 9 positions agree with TRBD2. The CDR3 has 15 residues. V lost 4 bases and J lost 5; bases outside the gene matches: 9. Germline V CDR1 and CDR2: MNHEY, SVGAGI.

V and J are TRBV6-5 and TRBJ1-5; tentatively, D is TRBD1 (5 bases). The CDR3 loop spans 15 amino acids. The V end was cut by 1 base, the J end by 5 bases, with 12 bases between. Germline V gene data show CDR1 as MNHEY and CDR2 as SVGAGI. The CDR3 DNA is TGTGCCAGCAGTTACTACTTTGGAGGGGATCAGCCCCAGCATTTT. This codes for CASSYYFGGDQPQHF.

The sample holds one count of this clone. CDR3 sequence: CASSTQTGSSSYEQYF. DNA for the CDR3: TGTGCCAGTAGTACCCAGACAGGGTCGAGCTCCTACGAGCAGTACTTC. The V call is TRBV19, the J call TRBJ2-7; 7 bases align to TRBD1. Germline V gene data show CDR1 as LNHDA and CDR2 as SQIVND (reference sequence). The V gene end was trimmed by 4 bases and the J gene end by 0 bases; junction bases not matched to a gene: 9. CDR3 length equals 16 residues. The full variable domain, in which reference TRBV19 and TRBJ2-7 provide the parts outside the CDR3, is DGGITQSPKYLFRKEGQNVTLSCEQNLNHDAMYWYRQDPGQGLRLIYYSQIVNDFQKGDIAEGYSVSREKKESFPLTVTSAQKNPTAFYLCASSTQTGSSSYEQYFGPGTRLTVT.

CDR3 residues: CASSLGRGEQYF. CDR3 nucleotides: TGTGCCAGCAGTTTAGGACGGGGCGAGCAGTACTTC. The rearrangement links TRBV27 to TRBJ2-7, with D perhaps TRBD2 (5 bases). V dropped 2 bases and J dropped 6 bases, with 8 bases sitting between them. The CDR3 is made up of 12 amino acids. Germline V lookup: CDR1 MNHEY, CDR2 SMNVEV (reference sequence).

The V call is TRBV6-5, the J call TRBJ2-7, with D possibly TRBD2 on 6 matching bases. CDR1 MNHEY and CDR2 SVGAGI come from the germline V gene. V was clipped by 5 bases and J by 5 bases, with 13 bases between them. The CDR3 contains 13 residues. As DNA, the CDR3 is TGTGCCAGCAGTCGTCAGACTAGGGACGAGCAGTACGTC. Protein sequence: CASSRQTRDEQYV.

This chain links TRBV7-9 with TRBJ2-3; a weak D match, TRBD2 (6 bases). Deletions cut 4 bases from V and 2 bases from J, with 10 bases between. CDR3 size: 14 residues. The germline V gene has CDR1 SEHNR and CDR2 FQNEAQ (reference sequence). The CDR3 reads CASSSWDFTDTQYF. CDR3 nucleotide sequence: TGTGCCAGCAGCTCATGGGACTTCACAGATACGCAGTATTTT. Complete variable domain (other parts from reference TRBV7-9 and TRBJ2-3): DTGVSQNPRHKITKRGQNVTFRCDPISEHNRLYWYRQTLGQGPEFLTYFQNEAQLEKSRLLSDRFSAERPKGSFSTLEIQRTEQGDSAMYLCASSSWDFTDTQYFGPGTRLTVL.

The rearrangement links TRBV5-6 to TRBJ2-2; D is perhaps TRBD1 (5 bases). Looked up from germline, CDR1 is SGHDT and CDR2 is YYEEEE. The V end lost 0 bases, the J end lost 10 bases, and 13 bases lay between the germline ends. This CDR3 has 14 amino acids. The CDR3 reads CASSLVNQGMELFF. CDR3 sequence (DNA): TGTGCCAGCAGCTTGGTGAATCAGGGCATGGAGCTGTTTTTT.

This clone was seen just once. The gene calls are TRBV5-1 and TRBJ1-1; 7 positions agree with TRBD1. This CDR3 region has 18 residues. Per the germline V gene, CDR1 is SGHRS and CDR2 is YFSETQ. J gave up 1 base and V 7 bases, and 19 bases lay outside the gene matches. The CDR3 sequence: CASPTGTHCTGENTEAFF. DNA for the CDR3: TGCGCCAGCCCCACTGGGACCCACTGTACAGGGGAGAACACTGAAGCTTTCTTT.

This chain links TRBV15 with TRBJ2-1, with 12 positions matching TRBD2. The germline gives CDR1 LNHNV, CDR2 YYDKDF (reference sequence). This CDR3 region has 16 residues. Trimming cost V 3 bases and J 9 bases; bases outside gene matches: 9. CDR3 amino acids: CATSRHTSGGRGEQFF. The CDR3 DNA reads TGTGCCACCAGCAGGCACACTAGCGGGGGGAGGGGTGAGCAGTTCTTC.

This chain joins TRBV5-1 and TRBJ2-1; TRBD2 matches 8 bases. The CDR3 runs 14 residues. Trimming at V came to 3 bases and at J to 8 bases, leaving 7 bases not matched to a gene. CDR1 and CDR2 (germline): SGHRS, YFSETQ. The CDR3, as DNA: TGCGCCAGCAGCTCTACAGGGACTAGTCATGAGCAGTTCTTC. This gives the protein CASSSTGTSHEQFF.

The chain employs TRBV18 and TRBJ1-1; TRBD1 matches at 10 bases. The junction had 5 bases not matched to a gene; V was cut back by 3 bases and J by 1 base. The CDR3 has 16 amino acids. Germline V gives CDR1 KGHSH, CDR2 LQKENI. The CDR3 spells CASSPRTGGTNTEAFF. Written as DNA, the CDR3 is TGTGCCAGCTCACCGCGGACAGGGGGTACGAACACTGAAGCTTTCTTT. The entire variable domain, with the rest obtained from reference TRBV18 and TRBJ1-1, is as follows: NAGVMQNPRHLVRRRGQEARLRCSPMKGHSHVYWYRQLPEEGLKFMVYLQKENIIDESGMPKERFSAEFPKEGPSILRIQQVVRGDSAAYFCASSPRTGGTNTEAFFGQGTRLTVV.

The V and J genes are TRBV18 and TRBJ2-1, with D tentatively TRBD2 (5 bases). Germline assignment: CDR1 KGHSH and CDR2 LQKENI. This CDR3 has 15 residues. The V end lost 2 bases, the J end lost 0 bases, and 8 bases lay between the germline ends. CDR3 region: CASSPGESSYNEQFF. CDR3 in DNA: TGTGCCAGCTCACCAGGGGAGAGCTCCTACAATGAGCAGTTCTTC.

The rearrangement links TRBV5-4 to TRBJ2-3; 12 nucleotides line up with TRBD2. This CDR3 spans 16 amino acids. The germline CDR1 and CDR2 sequences are SGHNT and YYREEE (reference sequence). With V trimmed by 4 bases and J by 1 base, 4 bases remained unmatched. The CDR3: CASSRRLAGGTDTQYF. The CDR3 nucleotides read TGTGCCAGCAGCCGACGACTAGCGGGGGGCACAGATACGCAGTATTTT.

This rearrangement joins TRBV11-2 to TRBJ1-1; 8 bases agree with TRBD1. Germline assignment: CDR1 SGHAT and CDR2 FQNNGV. Trimming at V came to 1 base and at J to 5 bases, leaving 9 bases not matched to a gene. This CDR3 region has 16 residues. DNA of the CDR3: TGTGCCAGCAGCTTAGTAGGATCAGGGGGCTTGACTGAAGCTTTCTTT. This encodes CASSLVGSGGLTEAFF.

The rearrangement uses TRBV15 and TRBJ1-1; D might be TRBD1 (6 bases). CDR1 is LNHNV, CDR2 YYDKDF, per germline (reference sequence). The V end lost 5 bases, the J end lost 2 bases, and 12 bases lay between the germline ends. The CDR3 loop spans 14 amino acids. The CDR3 nucleotides are TGTGCCACCAGCGGGACACGGAGAAACACTGAAGCTTTCTTT. This sequence encodes CATSGTRRNTEAFF.

The V and J genes are TRBV27 and TRBJ2-2; TRBD2 is a possible D gene (5 bases). This CDR3 is 17 amino acids long. Germline CDR1 MNHEY, CDR2 SMNVEV (reference sequence). V lost 3 bases and J lost 2, with 16 bases in between. CDR3 residues: CASSFDLRTGNTGELFF. DNA for the CDR3: TGTGCCAGCAGTTTTGACCTCCGGACGGGAAACACCGGGGAGCTGTTTTTT.

The V gene is TRBV6-6, the J gene TRBJ1-3; D unresolved. Between the trimmed V and J ends, which lost 5 bases and 3 bases, there was a span of 14 bases. Germline V gives CDR1 MNHNY, CDR2 SVGAGI (reference sequence). The CDR3 is made up of 15 amino acids. The CDR3: CASSLDVVGGNTIYF. The CDR3 DNA reads TGTGCCAGCAGTCTAGACGTGGTGGGTGGAAACACCATATATTTT.

The V call is TRBV28, the J call TRBJ1-1, with D possibly matching TRBD1 (5 bases). The V end lost 2 bases, the J end lost 0 bases, and 10 bases lay between the germline ends. The CDR3 sequence is 15 residues long. From germline, CDR1 is MDHEN and CDR2 SYDVKM. The DNA for the CDR3 is TGTGCCAGCAGTTTAGGGGGGGGGATGAACACTGAAGCTTTCTTT. This encodes CASSLGGGMNTEAFF.

The rearrangement joins TRBV12-5 to TRBJ1-2, with D possibly matching TRBD1 (5 bases). The CDR3 totals 21 residues. Trimming left V 3 bases short and J 6 bases short, with 35 bases between. The V gene's germline CDR1 is LGHNT and CDR2 FRNRAP. CDR3: CASGFSLEATGRHQGFHGYTF. CDR3 nucleotides: TGTGCTAGTGGTTTCTCACTTGAAGCGACCGGGAGACACCAGGGATTCCATGGCTACACCTTC. Full variable domain (missing parts from reference TRBV12-5 and TRBJ1-2): DARVTQTPRHKVTEMGQEVTMRCQPILGHNTVFWYRQTMMQGLELLAYFRNRAPLDDSGMPKDRFSAEMPDATLATLKIQPSEPRDSAVYFCASGFSLEATGRHQGFHGYTFGSGTRLTVV.

The V gene is TRBV5-1, the J gene TRBJ2-4; D is unclear. CDR1 and CDR2 (germline): SGHRS, YFSETQ. Between the trimmed V and J ends, which lost 4 bases and 0 bases, there was a span of 14 bases. The CDR3 has 16 residues. The CDR3 DNA reads TGCGCCAGCAGCCCCACAGTTCCTATAGCCAAAAACATTCAGTACTTC. Its translation: CASSPTVPIAKNIQYF. Combining the CDR3 with reference TRBV5-1 and TRBJ2-4 gives the whole variable domain KAGVTQTPRYLIKTRGQQVTLSCSPISGHRSVSWYQQTPGQGLQFLFEYFSETQRNKGNFPGRFSGRQFSNSRSEMNVSTLELGDSALYLCASSPTVPIAKNIQYFGAGTRLSVL.

This chain joins TRBV11-2 and TRBJ1-1; D is possibly TRBD1 (5 bases). Trimming stripped 7 bases from V and 0 bases from J, with 18 bases between. CDR1 SGHAT and CDR2 FQNNGV come from the germline V gene. The CDR3 loop spans 16 amino acids. The CDR3 sequence is CASTPWGGEMNTEAFF. CDR3 nucleotide sequence: TGTGCCAGCACCCCTTGGGGGGGGGAAATGAACACTGAAGCTTTCTTT.

Regarding this clone: In the same sample, other DNA sequences code for this CDR3. This chain joins TRBV5-1 and TRBJ2-7, with 7 bases identical to TRBD2. CDR1 and CDR2 from the germline V gene are SGHRS and YFSETQ. V gave up 2 bases and J gave up 0 bases; unmatched junction bases: 2. The CDR3 is made up of 14 amino acids. CDR3 sequence: CASSLASGSYEQYF. CDR3 coding DNA: TGCGCCAGCAGCTTAGCTAGCGGCTCCTACGAGCAGTACTTC.